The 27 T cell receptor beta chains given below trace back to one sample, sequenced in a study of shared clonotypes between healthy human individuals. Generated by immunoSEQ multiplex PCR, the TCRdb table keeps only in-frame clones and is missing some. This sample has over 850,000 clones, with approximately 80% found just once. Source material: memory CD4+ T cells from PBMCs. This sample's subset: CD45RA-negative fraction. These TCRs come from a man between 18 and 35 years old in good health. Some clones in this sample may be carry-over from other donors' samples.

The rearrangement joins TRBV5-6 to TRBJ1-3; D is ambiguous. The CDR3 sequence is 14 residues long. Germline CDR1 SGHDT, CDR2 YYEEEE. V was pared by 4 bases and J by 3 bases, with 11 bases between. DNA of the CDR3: TGTGCCAGCAGCCGCAATTTGCTTGGAAACACCATATATTTT. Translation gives CASSRNLLGNTIYF.

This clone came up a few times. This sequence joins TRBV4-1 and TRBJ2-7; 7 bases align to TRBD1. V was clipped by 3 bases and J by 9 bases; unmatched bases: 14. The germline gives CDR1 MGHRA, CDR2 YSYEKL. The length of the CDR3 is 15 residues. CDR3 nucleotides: TGCGCCAGCAGCCAGAGAAATAATGGACAGGACAGGCAGTACTTC. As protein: CASSQRNNGQDRQYF.

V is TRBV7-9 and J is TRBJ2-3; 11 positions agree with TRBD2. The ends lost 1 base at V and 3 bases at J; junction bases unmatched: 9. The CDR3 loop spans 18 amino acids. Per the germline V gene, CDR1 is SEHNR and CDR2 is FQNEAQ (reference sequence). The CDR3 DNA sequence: TGTGCCAGCAGCTTAGGTAGCGGGAGGGCGCCCGCTACAGATACGCAGTATTTT. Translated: CASSLGSGRAPATDTQYF.

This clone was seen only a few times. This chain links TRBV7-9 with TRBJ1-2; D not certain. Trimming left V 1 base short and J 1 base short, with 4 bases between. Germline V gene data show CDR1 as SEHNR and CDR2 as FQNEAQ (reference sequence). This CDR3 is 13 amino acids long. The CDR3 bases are TGTGCCAGCAGCTTAGAAGTTAACTATGGCTACACCTTC. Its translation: CASSLEVNYGYTF.

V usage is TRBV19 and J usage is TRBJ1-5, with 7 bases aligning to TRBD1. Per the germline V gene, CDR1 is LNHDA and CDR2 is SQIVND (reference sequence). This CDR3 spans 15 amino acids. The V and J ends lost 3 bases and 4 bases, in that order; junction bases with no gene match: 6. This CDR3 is CASSIQGGGNQPQHF. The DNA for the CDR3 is TGTGCCAGTAGTATTCAGGGGGGTGGAAATCAGCCCCAGCATTTT.

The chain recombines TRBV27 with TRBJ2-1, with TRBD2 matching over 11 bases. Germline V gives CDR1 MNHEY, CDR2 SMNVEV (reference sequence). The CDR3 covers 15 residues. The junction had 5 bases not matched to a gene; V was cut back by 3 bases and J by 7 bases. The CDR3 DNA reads TGTGCCAGCAGTTTGCTAGCGGGAGGAAAAAATGAGCAGTTCTTC. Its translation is CASSLLAGGKNEQFF.

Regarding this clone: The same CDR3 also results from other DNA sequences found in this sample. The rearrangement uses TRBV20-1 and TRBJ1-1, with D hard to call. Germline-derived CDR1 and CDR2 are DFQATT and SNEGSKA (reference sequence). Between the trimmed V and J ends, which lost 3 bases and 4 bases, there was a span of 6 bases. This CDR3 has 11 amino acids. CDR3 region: CSASGGTEAFF. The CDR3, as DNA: TGCAGTGCTAGTGGAGGCACTGAAGCTTTCTTT.

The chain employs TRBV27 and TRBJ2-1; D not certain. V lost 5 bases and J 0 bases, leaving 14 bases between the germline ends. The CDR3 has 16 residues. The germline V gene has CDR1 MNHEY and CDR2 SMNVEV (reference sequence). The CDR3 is CASSVPGLSSYNEQFF. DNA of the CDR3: TGTGCCAGCAGTGTCCCGGGTCTTAGCTCCTACAATGAGCAGTTCTTC.

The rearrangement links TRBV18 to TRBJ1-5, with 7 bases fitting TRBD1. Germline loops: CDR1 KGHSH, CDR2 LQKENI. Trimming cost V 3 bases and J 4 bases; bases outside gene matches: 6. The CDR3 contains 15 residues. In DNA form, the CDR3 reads TGTGCCAGCTCACCTTTGGCAGGGGGAAATCAGCCCCAGCATTTT. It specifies CASSPLAGGNQPQHF.

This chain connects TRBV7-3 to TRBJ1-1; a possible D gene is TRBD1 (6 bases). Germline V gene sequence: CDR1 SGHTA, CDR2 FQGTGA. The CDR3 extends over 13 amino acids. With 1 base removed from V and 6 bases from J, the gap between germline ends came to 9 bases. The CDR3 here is CASSLIRTAEAFF. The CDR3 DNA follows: TGTGCCAGCAGCTTAATTAGGACAGCTGAAGCTTTCTTT.

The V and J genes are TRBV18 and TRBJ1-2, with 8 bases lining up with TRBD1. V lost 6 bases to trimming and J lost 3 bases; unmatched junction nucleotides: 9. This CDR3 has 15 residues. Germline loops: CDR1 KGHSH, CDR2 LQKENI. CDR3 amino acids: CASSPRQGSDYGYTF. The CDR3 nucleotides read TGTGCCAGCTCGCCCCGACAGGGGTCGGACTATGGCTACACCTTC.

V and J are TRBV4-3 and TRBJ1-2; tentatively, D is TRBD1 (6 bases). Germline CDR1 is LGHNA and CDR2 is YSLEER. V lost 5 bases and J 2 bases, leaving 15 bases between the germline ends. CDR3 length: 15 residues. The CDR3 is CASSTSGGGNYGYTF. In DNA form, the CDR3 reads TGCGCCAGCAGCACCAGCGGGGGGGGCAACTATGGCTACACCTTC.

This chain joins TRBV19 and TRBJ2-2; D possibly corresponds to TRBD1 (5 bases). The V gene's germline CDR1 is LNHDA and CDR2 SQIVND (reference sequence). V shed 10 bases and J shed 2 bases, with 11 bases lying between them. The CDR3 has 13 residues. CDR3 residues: CAIRDRNTGELFF. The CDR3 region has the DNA TGTGCCATCCGAGACAGAAACACCGGGGAGCTGTTTTTT.

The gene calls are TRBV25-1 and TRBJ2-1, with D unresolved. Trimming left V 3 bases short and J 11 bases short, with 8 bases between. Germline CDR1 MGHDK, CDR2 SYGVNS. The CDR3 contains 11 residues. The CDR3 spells CASSEGGKQFF. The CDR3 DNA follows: TGTGCCAGCAGTGAGGGCGGAAAGCAGTTCTTC.

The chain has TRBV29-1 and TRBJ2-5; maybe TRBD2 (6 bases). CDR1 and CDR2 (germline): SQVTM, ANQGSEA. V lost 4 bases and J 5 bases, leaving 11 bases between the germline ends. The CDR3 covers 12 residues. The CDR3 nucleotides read TGCAGCGTTGCCAGGGACTCGGAGACCCAGTACTTC. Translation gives CSVARDSETQYF. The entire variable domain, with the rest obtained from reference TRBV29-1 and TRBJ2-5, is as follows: SAVISQKPSRDICQRGTSLTIQCQVDSQVTMMFWYRQQPGQSLTLIATANQGSEATYESGFVIDKFPISRPNLTFSTLTVSNMSPEDSSIYLCSVARDSETQYFGPGTRLLVL.

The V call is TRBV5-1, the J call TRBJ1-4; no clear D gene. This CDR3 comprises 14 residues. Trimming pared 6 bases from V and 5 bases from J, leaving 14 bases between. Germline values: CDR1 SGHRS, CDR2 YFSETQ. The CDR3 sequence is CASTMTEPNEKLFF. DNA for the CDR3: TGCGCCAGCACCATGACGGAGCCCAATGAAAAACTGTTTTTT.

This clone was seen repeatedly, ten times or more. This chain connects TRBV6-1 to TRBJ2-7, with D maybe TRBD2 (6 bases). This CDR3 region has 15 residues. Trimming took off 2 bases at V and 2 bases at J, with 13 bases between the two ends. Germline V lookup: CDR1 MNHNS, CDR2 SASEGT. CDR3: CASSENLARTYEQYF. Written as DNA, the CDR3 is TGTGCCAGCAGTGAAAACCTAGCGCGAACCTACGAGCAGTACTTC.

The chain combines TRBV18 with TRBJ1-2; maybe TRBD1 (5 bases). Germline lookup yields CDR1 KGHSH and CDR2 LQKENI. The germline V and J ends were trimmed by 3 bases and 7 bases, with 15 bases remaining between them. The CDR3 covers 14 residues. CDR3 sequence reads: CASSPEGGDSGYTF. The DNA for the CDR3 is TGTGCCAGCTCACCCGAGGGAGGGGATTCTGGCTACACCTTC.

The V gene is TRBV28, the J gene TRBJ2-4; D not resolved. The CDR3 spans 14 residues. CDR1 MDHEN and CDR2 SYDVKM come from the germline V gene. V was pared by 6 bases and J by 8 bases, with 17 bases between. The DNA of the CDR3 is TGTGCCAGCAGCTCCCCCCGAAACGGTGACATTCAGTACTTC. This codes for CASSSPRNGDIQYF.

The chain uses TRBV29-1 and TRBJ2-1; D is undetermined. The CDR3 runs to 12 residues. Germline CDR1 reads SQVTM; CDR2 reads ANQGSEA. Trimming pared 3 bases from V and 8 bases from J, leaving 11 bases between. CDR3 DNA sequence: TGCAGCGTTGACTTAGGAAGGGATGAGCAGTTCTTC. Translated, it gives CSVDLGRDEQFF.

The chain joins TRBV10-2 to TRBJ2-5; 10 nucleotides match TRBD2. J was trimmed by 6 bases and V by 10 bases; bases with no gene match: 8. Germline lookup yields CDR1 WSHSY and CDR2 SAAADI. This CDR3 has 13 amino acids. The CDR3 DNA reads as TGCGCCACGGCATTTAGCGGGAGGAAGACCCAGTACTTC. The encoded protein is CATAFSGRKTQYF.

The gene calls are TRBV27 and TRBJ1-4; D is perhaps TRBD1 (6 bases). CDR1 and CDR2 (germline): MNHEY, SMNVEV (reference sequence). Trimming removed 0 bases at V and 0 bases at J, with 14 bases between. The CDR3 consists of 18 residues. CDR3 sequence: CASSLSIQGFATNEKLFF. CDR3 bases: TGTGCCAGCAGTTTATCAATACAGGGTTTTGCAACTAATGAAAAACTGTTTTTT.

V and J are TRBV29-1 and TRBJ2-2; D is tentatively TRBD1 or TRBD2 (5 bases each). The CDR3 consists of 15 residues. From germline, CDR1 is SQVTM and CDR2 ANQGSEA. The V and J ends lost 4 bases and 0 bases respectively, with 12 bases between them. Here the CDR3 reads CSVGGGLANTGELFF. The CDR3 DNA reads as TGCAGCGTTGGGGGCGGGCTTGCGAACACCGGGGAGCTGTTTTTT.

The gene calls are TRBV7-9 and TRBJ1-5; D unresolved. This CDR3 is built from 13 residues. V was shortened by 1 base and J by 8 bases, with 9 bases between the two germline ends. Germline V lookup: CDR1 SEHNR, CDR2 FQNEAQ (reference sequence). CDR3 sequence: CASSLGGSEPQHF. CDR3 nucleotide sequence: TGTGCCAGCAGCTTAGGCGGGTCGGAGCCCCAGCATTTT. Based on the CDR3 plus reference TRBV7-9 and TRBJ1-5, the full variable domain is DTGVSQNPRHKITKRGQNVTFRCDPISEHNRLYWYRQTLGQGPEFLTYFQNEAQLEKSRLLSDRFSAERPKGSFSTLEIQRTEQGDSAMYLCASSLGGSEPQHFGDGTRLSIL.

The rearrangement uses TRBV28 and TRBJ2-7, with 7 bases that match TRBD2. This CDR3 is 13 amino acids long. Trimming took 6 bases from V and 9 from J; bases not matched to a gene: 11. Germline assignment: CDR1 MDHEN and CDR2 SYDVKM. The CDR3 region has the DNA TGTGCCAGCAGACCCGGGGGGTCGGGACTGCAGTACTTC. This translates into CASRPGGSGLQYF.

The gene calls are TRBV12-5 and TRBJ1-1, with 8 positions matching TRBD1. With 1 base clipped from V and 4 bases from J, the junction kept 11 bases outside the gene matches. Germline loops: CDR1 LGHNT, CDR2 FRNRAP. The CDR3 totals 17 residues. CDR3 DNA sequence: TGTGCTAGTGGTTTGGGAACAGGGGGGAGAAGGATCACTGAAGCTTTCTTT. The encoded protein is CASGLGTGGRRITEAFF.

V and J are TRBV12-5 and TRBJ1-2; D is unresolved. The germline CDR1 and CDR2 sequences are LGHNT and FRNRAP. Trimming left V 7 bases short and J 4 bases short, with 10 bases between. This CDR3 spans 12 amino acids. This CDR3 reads CASAVGLYGYTF. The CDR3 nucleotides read TGTGCTAGTGCCGTGGGCCTCTATGGCTACACCTTC.